The 22 T cell receptor beta chains given below trace back to one sample, sequenced in a study of identical twins. Using its own MiXCR run on the 5' RACE reads, TCRdb lists one record per CDR3 protein. This table holds some 560,000 distinct CDR3 sequences, more than 9% found once. These data also featured in a second study, about yellow fever vaccine responses in identical twins.

Sequencing input: PBMCs. Receptor source: a woman aged 18-30 years in good health.

The chain uses TRBV5-1 and TRBJ2-1; 14 bases are a match to TRBD2. CDR3 length: 17 residues. V dropped 4 bases and J dropped 0; count of bases not matched to a gene: 3. CDR1 is SGHRS and CDR2 is YFSETQ in the germline V gene. CDR3 region: CASSTGLAGGSYNEQFF. CDR3 sequence (DNA): TGCGCCAGCAGCACAGGACTAGCGGGAGGCTCCTACAATGAGCAGTTCTTC.

This clonotype was detected ten times or more. The chain has TRBV12-3 or TRBV12-4 and TRBJ2-2; 7 bases fit TRBD1. The CDR3 runs 15 residues. Germline trimming cut 6 bases from V and 0 bases from J; bases unmatched to any gene: 4. CDR3 in amino acids: CASRSGTANTGELFF. CDR3 nucleotide sequence: TGTGCCAGCAGATCCGGGACAGCGAACACCGGGGAGCTGTTTTTT.

The chain's CDR3 is CAGTSSYEQYF. The DNA of the CDR3 is TGCGCCGGAACGAGCTCCTACGAGCAGTACTTC. The chain couples TRBV23-1 to TRBJ2-7; no reliable D call. Being an ORF, TRBV23-1 has a function that is uncertain. CDR3 size: 11 residues. V lost 11 bases and J lost 0, with 8 bases in between.

This clonotype was recorded a few times. The CDR3 nucleotides are TGTGCCAGCAGCCAACTTGGGACAGCAGCCTACGAGCAGTACTTC. Translation gives CASSQLGTAAYEQYF. The rearrangement joins TRBV14 to TRBJ2-7, with TRBD1 matching 7 bases. The CDR3 contains 15 residues. The germline CDR1 and CDR2 sequences are SGHDN and FVKESK. After removal of 2 bases from V and 2 bases from J, the junction contained 6 bases not matched to a gene.

The V and J genes are TRBV20-1 and TRBJ2-6; maybe TRBD1 (6 bases). V was shortened by 6 bases and J by 0 bases, with 15 bases between the two germline ends. Germline V CDR1 and CDR2: DFQATT, SNEGSKA (reference sequence). The CDR3 extends over 16 amino acids. CDR3 sequence (DNA): TGCAGTGCCCCGGACAGCTTCTTCTCTGGGGCCAACGTCCTGACTTTC. Translation gives CSAPDSFFSGANVLTF.

For the CDR3, the DNA is TGTGCCATCAGTGAAGGGCTCGGCTACACCTTC. Translation gives CAISEGLGYTF. This sequence joins TRBV10-3 and TRBJ1-2; the D is unclear. CDR1 is ENHRY and CDR2 is SYGVKD in the germline V gene. Trimming removed 3 bases at V and 8 bases at J, with 7 bases between. CDR3 size: 11 residues.

This chain uses TRBV2 with TRBJ2-1; TRBD2 aligns across 12 bases. The ends lost 4 bases at V and 1 base at J; junction bases unmatched: 11. Germline values: CDR1 SNHLY, CDR2 FYNNEI. The CDR3 sequence is 19 residues long. CDR3: CASSGTSGGMIRSYNEQFF. DNA for the CDR3: TGTGCCAGCAGTGGAACTAGCGGGGGGATGATTAGGTCCTACAATGAGCAGTTCTTC.

This clonotype was observed a handful of times. The chain carries TRBV5-1 and TRBJ1-1; no clear D gene. The CDR3 loop spans 13 amino acids. V dropped 4 bases and J dropped 5 bases, with 12 bases sitting between them. The germline gives CDR1 SGHRS, CDR2 YFSETQ. Here the CDR3 reads CASSLRGKTEAFF. CDR3 in DNA: TGCGCCAGCAGCCTGAGAGGGAAAACTGAAGCTTTCTTT. Based on the CDR3 plus reference TRBV5-1 and TRBJ1-1, the full variable domain is KAGVTQTPRYLIKTRGQQVTLSCSPISGHRSVSWYQQTPGQGLQFLFEYFSETQRNKGNFPGRFSGRQFSNSRSEMNVSTLELGDSALYLCASSLRGKTEAFFGQGTRLTVV.

V and J are TRBV30 and TRBJ1-1; D unresolved. V was pared by 0 bases and J by 9 bases, with 11 bases between. Germline assignment: CDR1 GTSNPN and CDR2 SVGIG (reference sequence). The CDR3 contains 12 residues. DNA for the CDR3: TGTGCCTGGAGTGTACTGGAAAGGAAAGCTTTCTTT. Amino acids: CAWSVLERKAFF.

This clonotype was observed at least ten times. V and J are TRBV9 and TRBJ2-5; D not resolved. Per germline, CDR1 SGDLS and CDR2 YYNGEE. V was shortened by 0 bases and J by 1 base, with 10 bases between the two germline ends. The CDR3 runs to 15 residues. Here the CDR3 reads CASSVGGRSQETQYF. In DNA form, the CDR3 reads TGTGCCAGCAGCGTAGGTGGTAGAAGCCAAGAGACCCAGTACTTC.

This clonotype was observed a handful of times. This chain links TRBV6-1 with TRBJ1-2; D is unclear. Germline values: CDR1 MNHNS, CDR2 SASEGT. With 0 bases removed from V and 5 bases from J, the gap between germline ends came to 7 bases. This CDR3 has 13 residues. Here the CDR3 reads CASSEAGRYGYTF. CDR3 sequence (DNA): TGTGCCAGCAGTGAAGCTGGCAGATATGGCTACACCTTC.

The chain is built from TRBV7-2 and TRBJ2-1, with a weak D call TRBD1 (5 bases). Germline values: CDR1 SGHTA, CDR2 FQGNSA. CDR3 size: 14 residues. V lost 1 base and J 8 bases, leaving 12 bases between the germline ends. Here the CDR3 DNA reads TGTGCCAGCAGCTTAGGAGAGTGGGGCGATGAGCAGTTCTTC. Protein product: CASSLGEWGDEQFF.

This chain uses TRBV29-1 with TRBJ2-1; D call uncertain. Trimming removed 5 bases from V and 2 bases from J, with 7 bases in between. The CDR3 has 12 residues. CDR1 and CDR2 from the germline V gene are SQVTM and ANQGSEA. The CDR3 here is CSVPIPYNEQFF. CDR3 DNA sequence: TGCAGCGTTCCGATTCCCTACAATGAGCAGTTCTTC.

This clonotype has more than one count but fewer than ten. The rearrangement joins TRBV21-1 to TRBJ2-2; the D call in the table, TRBD1, was not verified against the DNA. TRBV21-1 is a pseudogene. There are 16 residues in the CDR3. The CDR3, as DNA: TGTGCCAGCAGCAAAGTTGGGCAGGGTCGGACCGGGGAGCTGTTTTTT. Protein sequence: CASSKVGQGRTGELFF.

There are many counts of this clonotype. A clone one base away is much larger, so this may be a read error. The chain combines TRBV7-9 with TRBJ2-3; D is unclear. The V end lost 3 bases, the J end lost 1 base, and 5 bases lay between the germline ends. The V gene's germline CDR1 is SEHNR and CDR2 FQNEAQ (reference sequence). The CDR3 runs 13 residues. CDR3 DNA: TGTGCCAGCAGCTTCCAGGGCACAGATACGCAGTATTTT. Amino acid sequence: CASSFQGTDTQYF.

The chain joins TRBV28 to TRBJ2-1; the D gene is possibly TRBD2 (6 bases). The CDR3 runs 13 residues. Germline CDR1 is MDHEN and CDR2 is SYDVKM. V gave up 1 base and J gave up 8 bases, with 9 bases separating them. The CDR3 region has the DNA TGTGCCAGCAGTTTATTGTCTAGCGATGAGCAGTTCTTC. Protein: CASSLLSSDEQFF.

The CDR3: CASTIRLARSQETQYF. The CDR3, as DNA: TGTGCCAGCACCATCAGACTAGCCAGGAGCCAAGAGACCCAGTACTTC. V usage is TRBV12-3 or TRBV12-4 and J usage is TRBJ2-5, with 7 bases aligning to TRBD2. The ends lost 7 bases at V and 1 base at J; junction bases unmatched: 12. The CDR3 consists of 16 residues.

This clonotype was seen a handful of times. The J gene is TRBJ1-5, the V gene TRBV27; no definite D call. This CDR3 spans 15 amino acids. Trimming took 3 bases from V and 2 from J, leaving 11 bases between them. Germline assignment: CDR1 MNHEY and CDR2 SMNVEV (reference sequence). The CDR3 region has the DNA TGTGCCAGCAGTTTCGGGTCAATCGGCAATCAGCCCCAGCATTTT. Protein product: CASSFGSIGNQPQHF.

This clonotype was seen a handful of times. The CDR3 DNA reads TGCGCCAGCTCCCCCAACGGAATGGGACAGGGTACGAACTACGAGCAGTACTTC. Protein: CASSPNGMGQGTNYEQYF. The chain combines TRBV10-1 with TRBJ2-7, with 9 bases lining up with TRBD1. Germline V gene sequence: CDR1 WNHNN, CDR2 SYGVQD (reference sequence). CDR3 size: 18 residues. Trimming cost V 8 bases and J 3 bases; bases outside gene matches: 20.

As to this clonotype: It may be a read error: a sequence one base away is much more abundant. The chain has TRBV10-3 and TRBJ2-1; D gene unclear. This CDR3 contains 13 residues. The V gene's germline CDR1 is ENHRY and CDR2 SYGVKD. V lost 8 bases to trimming and J lost 3 bases, with 11 bases between them. CDR3 in amino acids: CAIWEQNYNEQFF. Here the CDR3 DNA reads TGTGCCATCTGGGAACAGAACTACAATGAGCAGTTCTTC.

This sequence joins TRBV6-2 or TRBV6-3 and TRBJ2-5; D perhaps matches TRBD2 (6 bases). Trimming shortened V by 2 bases and J by 6 bases, and 13 bases separated the two germline ends. CDR1 MNHEY and CDR2 SVGEGT come from the germline V gene. This CDR3 spans 14 amino acids. The CDR3 protein is CASSYGKGGQTQYF. The CDR3, as DNA: TGTGCCAGCAGTTACGGAAAGGGAGGACAGACCCAGTACTTC.

This clonotype qualifies as medium-sized. CDR3 nucleotide sequence: TGTGCCAGCAGTTTTGGGCCTTCTAACTATGGCTACACCTTC. Encoded protein: CASSFGPSNYGYTF. The chain joins TRBV27 to TRBJ1-2, with D unclear. Germline lookup yields CDR1 MNHEY and CDR2 SMNVEV (reference sequence). The ends were cut back, 3 bases at V and 0 bases at J, with 8 bases in the middle. The CDR3 spans 14 residues.